One sample yielded the 23 T cell receptor beta chains listed below, sequenced in a study of T cells after somatic rescue of genetic block. The protocol was immunoSEQ multiplex PCR, while the TCRdb copy is restricted to in-frame clones and leaves out a portion. This sample has about 14,000 clones, with 70% to 85% found just once. The sample taken for sequencing was peripheral blood mononuclear cells (PBMCs). The receptors originated from a boy younger than 18.

The V and J genes are TRBV11-3 and TRBJ2-3; D ambiguous. The germline V gene encodes CDR1 SGHNT and CDR2 YENEEA. This CDR3 has 12 residues. V lost 0 bases and J lost 14, with 12 bases in between. This CDR3 is CASSLDGRVRYF. For the CDR3, the DNA is TGTGCCAGCAGCTTAGATGGTAGGGTACGGTATTTT.

About this clone: Other DNA variants within this sample encode the same CDR3. V is TRBV27 and J is TRBJ2-5; D may be TRBD1 or TRBD2 (6 bases each). The CDR3 sequence is 14 residues long. Germline CDR1 reads MNHEY; CDR2 reads SMNVEV (reference sequence). V shed 1 base and J shed 5 bases, with 11 bases lying between them. The DNA for the CDR3 is TGTGCCAGCAGTTTATTGGGGGGCGGGGAGACCCAGTACTTC. Protein product: CASSLLGGGETQYF.

This chain joins TRBV6-1 and TRBJ1-2, with 10 nucleotides matching TRBD1. The junction had 9 bases not matched to a gene; V was cut back by 5 bases and J by 6 bases. Per germline, CDR1 MNHNS and CDR2 SASEGT. This CDR3 comprises 15 residues. In nucleotides, the CDR3 is TGTGCCAGCAGTCCTTTCGACAGGGGGCAGGATGGCTACACCTTC. It encodes CASSPFDRGQDGYTF.

V usage is TRBV19 and J usage is TRBJ1-5; D is possibly TRBD1 (6 bases). The V and J ends lost 5 bases and 1 base respectively, with 15 bases between them. The germline gives CDR1 LNHDA, CDR2 SQIVND (reference sequence). This CDR3 region has 16 residues. CDR3 residues: CASSVFQGPSNQPQHF. The CDR3 bases are TGTGCCAGTAGTGTATTTCAGGGGCCAAGCAATCAGCCCCAGCATTTT.

V and J are TRBV29-1 and TRBJ1-2; TRBD1 agrees at 8 bases. Trimming at V came to 6 bases and at J to 3 bases, leaving 6 bases not matched to a gene. CDR3 length: 13 amino acids. Looked up from germline, CDR1 is SQVTM and CDR2 is ANQGSEA. The CDR3 reads CSVGQGWDYGYTF. Written as DNA, the CDR3 is TGCAGCGTAGGACAGGGTTGGGACTATGGCTACACCTTC.

J is TRBJ2-5 and V is TRBV27; unclear D gene. The germline gives CDR1 MNHEY, CDR2 SMNVEV (reference sequence). V dropped 2 bases and J dropped 0 bases, with 10 bases sitting between them. The length of the CDR3 is 15 residues. This CDR3 is CASSLTRSYQETQYF. In nucleotides, the CDR3 is TGTGCCAGCAGTTTAACCAGGTCGTACCAAGAGACCCAGTACTTC.

The chain employs TRBV10-3 and TRBJ1-4; 9 nucleotides line up with TRBD1. The CDR3 loop spans 14 amino acids. In germline, CDR1 is ENHRY, CDR2 SYGVKD. With V trimmed by 2 bases and J by 8 bases, 3 bases remained unmatched. DNA of the CDR3: TGTGCCATCAGTGAGGGGACAGGGCGGGAAAAACTGTTTTTT. As protein: CAISEGTGREKLFF.

This clone was counted only a few times. J is TRBJ1-2 and V is TRBV16, with 11 positions matching TRBD1. Germline CDR1 KGHSY, CDR2 FQNENV. The CDR3 has 13 amino acids. Trimming cost V 2 bases and J 7 bases; bases outside gene matches: 0. CDR3 residues: CASSQGTGGGYTF. In DNA form, the CDR3 reads TGTGCCAGCAGCCAAGGGACAGGGGGTGGCTACACCTTC. The full variable domain, with the rest looked up from reference TRBV16 and TRBJ1-2, is GEEVAQTPKHLVRGEGQKAKLYCAPIKGHSYVFWYQQVLKNEFKFLISFQNENVFDETGMPKERFSAKCLPNSPCSLEIQATKLEDSAVYFCASSQGTGGGYTFGSGTRLTVV.

The genes are TRBV6-5 and TRBJ1-1, with TRBD1 matching over 8 bases. The CDR3 length is 14 residues. CDR1 and CDR2 from the germline V gene are MNHEY and SVGAGI. Trimming at V came to 4 bases and at J to 5 bases, leaving 6 bases not matched to a gene. This chain's CDR3 is CASSSLQGVTEAFF. The CDR3 bases are TGTGCCAGCAGTTCCTTACAGGGGGTAACTGAAGCTTTCTTT.

The chain has TRBV27 and TRBJ2-6; 9 nucleotides agree with TRBD1. The CDR3 is 18 residues long. Germline V gene lookup returns CDR1 MNHEY and CDR2 SMNVEV (reference sequence). The ends lost 2 bases at V and 0 bases at J; junction bases unmatched: 5. In DNA, the CDR3 is TGTGCCAGCAGTTTAAAGGGACAGGGATTCTCTGGGGCCAACGTCCTGACTTTC. Translated: CASSLKGQGFSGANVLTF.

The chain uses TRBV29-1 and TRBJ2-7, with 9 bases fitting TRBD1. Looked up from germline, CDR1 is SQVTM and CDR2 is ANQGSEA. Trimming cost V 6 bases and J 0 bases; bases outside gene matches: 9. There are 15 residues in the CDR3. CDR3: CSVLTGGSGSYEQYF. As DNA, the CDR3 is TGCAGCGTCCTTACAGGGGGCTCGGGCTCCTACGAGCAGTACTTC.

This chain links TRBV21-1 with TRBJ2-5. TRBV21-1 is flagged as a pseudogene. The CDR3 extends over 15 amino acids. The CDR3 coding sequence is TGTGCCAGCAGCTCCCCCGGGACCCGCCAAGAGACCCAGTACTTC. Amino acids: CASSSPGTRQETQYF.

The chain employs TRBV5-6 and TRBJ2-7; 7 bases map to TRBD1. Trimming cost V 4 bases and J 3 bases; bases outside gene matches: 13. The CDR3 has 16 amino acids. Germline V CDR1 and CDR2: SGHDT, YYEEEE. The CDR3 reads CASSPNRGQSFYEQYF. CDR3 bases: TGTGCCAGCAGCCCAAACCGGGGACAGAGCTTCTACGAGCAGTACTTC.

The chain uses TRBV7-2 and TRBJ2-1; 10 positions match TRBD2. Germline V gives CDR1 SGHTA, CDR2 FQGNSA. V trimming: 2 bases; J trimming: 4 bases; junction bases outside the gene matches: 5. This CDR3 has 16 amino acids. The chain's CDR3 is CASSLYLAGAYNEQFF. Here the CDR3 DNA reads TGTGCCAGCAGCTTATATCTAGCGGGAGCTTACAATGAGCAGTTCTTC.

This clone occurred a few times. Other DNA sequences within the sample encode an identical CDR3. This sequence joins TRBV2 and TRBJ2-7; TRBD1 aligns across 10 bases. Germline CDR1 is SNHLY and CDR2 is FYNNEI. The V gene end was trimmed by 5 bases and the J gene end by 9 bases; junction bases not matched to a gene: 22. The CDR3 covers 18 residues. Here the CDR3 DNA reads TGTGCCAGCAGTCTTCACCTGCCGGGACAGGGGATGCCAAAGGTGCAGTACTTC. This translates into CASSLHLPGQGMPKVQYF.

The chain joins TRBV21-1 to TRBJ2-7. TRBV21-1 is a pseudogene segment. The CDR3 is made up of 15 amino acids. CDR3 nucleotide sequence: TGTGCCAGCAGCAAACAGGATCCCCCGGGTTACGAGCAGTACTTC. This gives the protein CASSKQDPPGYEQYF.

The table lists this clone with a few counts. The chain employs TRBV7-9 and TRBJ2-5; the D is unclear. Between the trimmed V and J ends, which lost 3 bases and 2 bases, there was a span of 10 bases. In germline, CDR1 is SEHNR, CDR2 FQNEAQ (reference sequence). This CDR3 spans 14 amino acids. The CDR3 reads CASSFRTPQETQYF. The CDR3 DNA follows: TGTGCCAGCAGCTTCCGGACGCCGCAAGAGACCCAGTACTTC.

The V and J genes are TRBV19 and TRBJ1-4, with 11 bases identical to TRBD1. CDR1 LNHDA and CDR2 SQIVND come from the germline V gene (reference sequence). V dropped 3 bases and J dropped 7; count of bases not matched to a gene: 4. This CDR3 region has 15 residues. CDR3 protein: CASSIGDRGAEKLFF. The CDR3 region has the DNA TGTGCCAGTAGTATCGGGGACAGGGGGGCTGAAAAACTGTTTTTT. Using reference TRBV19 and TRBJ1-4 for the parts outside the CDR3, the full variable domain is DGGITQSPKYLFRKEGQNVTLSCEQNLNHDAMYWYRQDPGQGLRLIYYSQIVNDFQKGDIAEGYSVSREKKESFPLTVTSAQKNPTAFYLCASSIGDRGAEKLFFGSGTQLSVL.

The chain joins TRBV19 to TRBJ1-4; 7 bases line up with TRBD1. J was trimmed by 7 bases and V by 6 bases; bases with no gene match: 5. The CDR3 totals 13 residues. From germline, CDR1 is LNHDA and CDR2 SQIVND (reference sequence). The CDR3 spells CASREQGFEKLFF. DNA for the CDR3: TGTGCCAGTAGGGAACAGGGGTTTGAAAAACTGTTTTTT. Supplemented by reference TRBV19 and TRBJ1-4, the full variable domain reads DGGITQSPKYLFRKEGQNVTLSCEQNLNHDAMYWYRQDPGQGLRLIYYSQIVNDFQKGDIAEGYSVSREKKESFPLTVTSAQKNPTAFYLCASREQGFEKLFFGSGTQLSVL.

The rearrangement joins TRBV30 to TRBJ2-5; TRBD1 agrees at 7 bases. Losses at the gene ends were 2 bases for V and 5 bases for J; bases not matched to a gene: 8. Germline V gives CDR1 GTSNPN, CDR2 SVGIG (reference sequence). CDR3 length: 14 residues. CDR3 DNA: TGTGCCTGGAGTCGTAAGGGGGCGGTGGAGACCCAGTACTTC. Its translation: CAWSRKGAVETQYF.

V gene TRBV19 combines with J gene TRBJ2-7, with TRBD1 as a possible D gene (7 bases). CDR1 is LNHDA and CDR2 is SQIVND in the germline V gene (reference sequence). V was shortened by 2 bases and J by 2 bases, with 16 bases between the two germline ends. The CDR3 has 16 residues. CDR3 bases: TGTGCCAGTAGTATACAGCCCGGCAGGGGGGCCTACGAGCAGTACTTC. Translating it yields CASSIQPGRGAYEQYF.

This chain joins TRBV4-2 and TRBJ1-1; 7 bases line up with TRBD1. Losses at the gene ends were 5 bases for V and 0 bases for J; bases not matched to a gene: 6. Germline assignment: CDR1 LGHNA and CDR2 YNFKEQ. The CDR3 spans 15 residues. CDR3 in DNA: TGTGCCAGCAGCTTAGGGGGCTCCCTGAACACTGAAGCTTTCTTT. Its protein is CASSLGGSLNTEAFF.

This chain joins TRBV10-3 and TRBJ2-1, with a possible D match to TRBD1 (6 bases). V lost 2 bases and J 2 bases, leaving 13 bases between the germline ends. The CDR3 runs 16 residues. From germline, CDR1 is ENHRY and CDR2 SYGVKD. DNA of the CDR3: TGTGCCATCAGTGAGCCCGGGACATACCCCTACAATGAGCAGTTCTTC. Amino acids: CAISEPGTYPYNEQFF.